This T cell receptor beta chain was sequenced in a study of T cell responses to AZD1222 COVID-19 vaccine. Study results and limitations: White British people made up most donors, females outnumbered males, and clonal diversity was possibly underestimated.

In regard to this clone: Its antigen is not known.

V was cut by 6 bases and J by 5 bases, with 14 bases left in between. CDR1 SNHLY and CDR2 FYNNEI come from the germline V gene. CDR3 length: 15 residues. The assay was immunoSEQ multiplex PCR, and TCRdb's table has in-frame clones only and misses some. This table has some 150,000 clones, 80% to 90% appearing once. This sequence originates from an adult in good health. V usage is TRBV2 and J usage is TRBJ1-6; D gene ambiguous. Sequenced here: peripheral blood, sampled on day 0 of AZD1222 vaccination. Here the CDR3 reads CASRADGSNNSPLHF. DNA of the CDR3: TGTGCCAGCAGAGCCGACGGCAGTAATAATTCACCCCTCCACTTT.